This T cell receptor beta chain was sequenced for a study of response to subunit inactivated influenza vaccine. V was trimmed by 7 bases and J by 7 bases, leaving 12 bases between them. The germline V gene encodes CDR1 SGHRS and CDR2 YFSETQ. There are 13 residues in the CDR3. Study findings and constraints: Authors suggested each seasonal influenza vaccination recruits few new T cells.

TCRdb re-derived calls from the RT-PCR reads in MiXCR, one entry per CDR3 protein. The sample has about 780,000 distinct CDR3 sequences, about 18% seen once. This clonotype was seen only a few times. The antigen is unknown. The chain employs TRBV5-1 and TRBJ1-6; a weak D match, TRBD1 (5 bases). The sample here was PBMCs from blood, taken around 5 days after vaccination. The TCR comes from a middle-aged man who received an inactivated influenza vaccine. CDR3 sequence reads: CASGPGGNSPLHF. CDR3 DNA: TGCGCCAGCGGGCCCGGGGGGAATTCACCCCTCCACTTT.